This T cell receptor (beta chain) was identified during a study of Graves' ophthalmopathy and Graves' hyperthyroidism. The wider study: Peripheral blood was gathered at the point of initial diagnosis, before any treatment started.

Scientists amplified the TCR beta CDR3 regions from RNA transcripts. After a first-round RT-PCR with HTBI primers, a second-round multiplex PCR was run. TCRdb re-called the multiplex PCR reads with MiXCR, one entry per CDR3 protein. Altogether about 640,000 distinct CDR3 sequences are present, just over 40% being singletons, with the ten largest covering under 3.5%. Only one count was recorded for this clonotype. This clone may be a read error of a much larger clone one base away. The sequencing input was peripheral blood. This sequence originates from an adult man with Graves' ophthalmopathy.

CDR3 nucleotide sequence: TGTGCCAGCAACCCCCGGAGGGAGAACAGTCAGCCCCAGCATTTT. Protein product: CASNPRRENSQPQHF. This chain joins TRBV7-6 and TRBJ1-5, with D uncertain. V was clipped by 7 bases and J by 6 bases, with 19 bases between them. The CDR3 runs 15 residues. The germline CDR1 and CDR2 sequences are SGHVS and FNYEAQ.